Reported below is one TCR beta chain. Clinical history reported by participants formed the basis on which cohorts were assigned. This sample was taken from a study of blood T cell repertoires in COVID-19. CDR3 length: 15 residues. V lost 4 bases, J lost 7 bases, and 12 bases stayed unmatched. Germline lookup yields CDR1 ENHRY and CDR2 SYGVKD. Some clones are missing from TCRdb's copy, which holds only in-frame ones; the method was immunoSEQ multiplex PCR. The repertoire has a few hundred thousand clones, around 82% of them found once; the top ten carry 6% to 7.5%. The specimen was PBMCs or T cells enriched from blood (not recorded which). V usage is TRBV10-3 and J usage is TRBJ1-2; 7 nucleotides match TRBD1. This TCR was recovered from a woman aged 40 to 50 with acute COVID-19. The CDR3 DNA sequence: TGTGCCATCAGTGCGGCCGGACAGGAGGTGGGTGGCTACACCTTC. It encodes CAISAAGQEVGGYTF.